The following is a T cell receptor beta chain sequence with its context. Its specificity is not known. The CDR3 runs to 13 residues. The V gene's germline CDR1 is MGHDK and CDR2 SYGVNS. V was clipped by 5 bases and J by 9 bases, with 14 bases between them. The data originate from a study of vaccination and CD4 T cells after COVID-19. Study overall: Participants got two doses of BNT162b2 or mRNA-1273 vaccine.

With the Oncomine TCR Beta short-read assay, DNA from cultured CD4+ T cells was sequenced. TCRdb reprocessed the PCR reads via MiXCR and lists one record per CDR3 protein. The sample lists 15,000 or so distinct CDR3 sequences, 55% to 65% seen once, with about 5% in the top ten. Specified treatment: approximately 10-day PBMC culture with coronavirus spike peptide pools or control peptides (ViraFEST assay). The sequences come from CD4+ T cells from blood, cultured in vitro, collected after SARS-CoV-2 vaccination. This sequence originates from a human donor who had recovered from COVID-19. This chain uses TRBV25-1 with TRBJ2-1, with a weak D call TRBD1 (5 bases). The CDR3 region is CASSSVGHGEQFF. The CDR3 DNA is TGTGCCAGCAGTTCAGTTGGACACGGTGAGCAGTTCTTC.